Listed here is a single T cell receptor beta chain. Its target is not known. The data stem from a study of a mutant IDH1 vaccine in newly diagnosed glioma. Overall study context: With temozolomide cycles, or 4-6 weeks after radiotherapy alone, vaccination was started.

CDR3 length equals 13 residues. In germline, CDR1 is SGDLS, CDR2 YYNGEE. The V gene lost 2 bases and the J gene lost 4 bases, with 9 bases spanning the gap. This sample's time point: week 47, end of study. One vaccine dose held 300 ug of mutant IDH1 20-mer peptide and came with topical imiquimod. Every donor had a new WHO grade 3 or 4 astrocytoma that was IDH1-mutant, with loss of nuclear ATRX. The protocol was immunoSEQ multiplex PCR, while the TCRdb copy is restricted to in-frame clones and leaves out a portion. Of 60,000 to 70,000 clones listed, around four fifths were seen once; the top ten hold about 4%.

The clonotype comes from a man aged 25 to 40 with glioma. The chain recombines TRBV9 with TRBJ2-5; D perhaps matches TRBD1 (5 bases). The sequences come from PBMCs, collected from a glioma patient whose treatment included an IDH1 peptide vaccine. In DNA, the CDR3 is TGTGCCAGCAGCGTGACAGCCCGAGAGACCCAGTACTTC. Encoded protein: CASSVTARETQYF.